Below are 2 T cell receptor beta chains sequenced from a single sample in a study of T cells in Graves' hyperthyroidism and ophthalmopathy. What was amplified from RNA transcripts were TCR beta CDR3 regions. HTBI primers were employed in a first-round RT-PCR of the TCR CDR3. TCRdb re-analysed the multiplex PCR reads in MiXCR, keeping a single row per CDR3 protein. The data contain about 520,000 distinct CDR3 sequences, roughly a quarter of them singletons. The material sequenced was blood. The receptors stem from a young woman with Graves' ophthalmopathy.

This clonotype was found a few times. The chain employs TRBV11-2 and TRBJ2-5; D might be TRBD1 or TRBD2, each matching 6 bases. The CDR3 is 13 amino acids. V was shortened by 1 base and J by 7 bases, with 10 bases between the two germline ends. CDR1 and CDR2 from the germline V gene are SGHAT and FQNNGV. The CDR3 coding sequence is TGTGCCAGCAGCTTAGCGGGGGCGGTGACCCAGTACTTC. It specifies CASSLAGAVTQYF. Together with reference TRBV11-2 and TRBJ2-5, the CDR3 gives the full variable domain: EAGVAQSPRYKIIEKRQSVAFWCNPISGHATLYWYQQILGQGPKLLIQFQNNGVVDDSQLPKDRFSAERLKGVDSTLKIQPAKLEDSAVYLCASSLAGAVTQYFGPGTRLLVL.

This clonotype turned up a few times. The rearrangement links TRBV11-2 to TRBJ2-7; D is uncertain. Germline CDR1 is SGHAT and CDR2 is FQNNGV. V lost 3 bases to trimming and J lost 3 bases, with 3 bases between them. The CDR3 spans 11 residues. CDR3: CASSFHYEQYF. DNA of the CDR3: TGTGCCAGCAGCTTTCACTACGAGCAGTACTTC.